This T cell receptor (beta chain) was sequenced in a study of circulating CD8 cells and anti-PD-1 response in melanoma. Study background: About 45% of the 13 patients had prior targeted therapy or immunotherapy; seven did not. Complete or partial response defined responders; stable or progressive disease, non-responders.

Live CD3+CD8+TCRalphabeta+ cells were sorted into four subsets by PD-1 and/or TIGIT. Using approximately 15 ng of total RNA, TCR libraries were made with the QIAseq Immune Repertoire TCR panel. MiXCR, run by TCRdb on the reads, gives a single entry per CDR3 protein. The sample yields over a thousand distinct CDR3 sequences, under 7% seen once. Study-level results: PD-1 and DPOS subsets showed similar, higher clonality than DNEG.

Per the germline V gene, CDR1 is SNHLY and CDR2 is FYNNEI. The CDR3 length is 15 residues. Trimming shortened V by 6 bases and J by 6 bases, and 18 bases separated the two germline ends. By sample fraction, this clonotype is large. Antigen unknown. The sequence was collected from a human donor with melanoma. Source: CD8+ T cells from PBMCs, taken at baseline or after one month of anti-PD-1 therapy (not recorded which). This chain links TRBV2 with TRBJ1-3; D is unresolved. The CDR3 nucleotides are TGTGCCAGCAGAGCAGGCCGCTCTCTGGAAAACACCATATATTTT. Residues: CASRAGRSLENTIYF.